Each of the 9 T cell receptor beta chains below was sequenced from the same sample in a study of PD-L1 blockade in urothelial cancer. Sequenced by immunoSEQ multiplex PCR; TCRdb stores in-frame clones only, minus some. Found here are about 22,000 clones, 85% to 90% of them singletons; the top ten hold around 15%. The sample here was PBMCs, taken around atezolizumab (anti-PD-L1) treatment. The receptors originated from a woman in her fifties or sixties with urothelial cancer.

This rearrangement joins TRBV7-3 to TRBJ2-7; 10 nucleotides agree with TRBD1. The germline V gene has CDR1 SGHTA and CDR2 FQGTGA. The CDR3 spans 15 residues. Trimming took 5 bases from V and 2 from J; bases not matched to a gene: 6. The CDR3 DNA reads TGTGCCAGCAGCCCTGTCGGGACAGGGGCCTACGAGCAGTACTTC. Its protein product is CASSPVGTGAYEQYF.

This chain links TRBV27 with TRBJ2-3; 9 nucleotides align to TRBD2. The CDR3 runs to 15 residues. Germline V CDR1 and CDR2: MNHEY, SMNVEV (reference sequence). J was trimmed by 10 bases and V by 3 bases; bases with no gene match: 11. DNA of the CDR3: TGTGCCAGCAGTTTGGATGGCGGGAGGGTCCTTGCGCAGTATTTT. Protein product: CASSLDGGRVLAQYF.

The chain joins TRBV2 to TRBJ1-5, with D hard to call. CDR1 and CDR2 (germline): SNHLY, FYNNEI. The CDR3 has 14 amino acids. V lost 0 bases, J lost 6 bases, and 9 bases lay in between. DNA of the CDR3: TGTGCCAGCAGTGAAGCTTTTTCGAGTCAGCCCCAGCATTTT. It is translated as CASSEAFSSQPQHF. Together with reference TRBV2 and TRBJ1-5, the CDR3 gives the full variable domain: EPEVTQTPSHQVTQMGQEVILRCVPISNHLYFYWYRQILGQKVEFLVSFYNNEISEKSEIFDDQFSVERPDGSNFTLKIRSTKLEDSAMYFCASSEAFSSQPQHFGDGTRLSIL.

V and J are TRBV4-1 and TRBJ2-5; 7 nucleotides agree with TRBD1. This CDR3 region has 15 residues. V dropped 3 bases and J dropped 1; count of bases not matched to a gene: 5. The V gene's germline CDR1 is MGHRA and CDR2 YSYEKL. This chain's CDR3 is CASSQHRDSQETQYF. The DNA for the CDR3 is TGCGCCAGCAGCCAGCACCGGGACAGCCAAGAGACCCAGTACTTC.

This rearrangement joins TRBV5-1 to TRBJ2-1; weak D call: TRBD2 (5 bases). Per the germline V gene, CDR1 is SGHRS and CDR2 is YFSETQ. This CDR3 comprises 16 residues. V was shortened by 0 bases and J by 0 bases, with 10 bases between the two germline ends. CDR3 residues: CASSLGGSSSYNEQFF. CDR3 sequence (DNA): TGCGCCAGCAGCTTGGGAGGGTCCAGCTCCTACAATGAGCAGTTCTTC.

The rearrangement joins TRBV29-1 to TRBJ2-7; 8 bases match TRBD1. CDR3 size: 14 residues. Germline CDR1 SQVTM, CDR2 ANQGSEA. Trimming at V came to 4 bases and at J to 1 base, leaving 6 bases not matched to a gene. The CDR3 DNA is TGCAGCGTTGTAGGGACAGGTGGATCCTACGAGCAGTACTTC. It encodes CSVVGTGGSYEQYF.

This chain uses TRBV11-2 with TRBJ2-3, with D uncertain. CDR3 length: 15 residues. Germline V gives CDR1 SGHAT, CDR2 FQNNGV. Trimming pared 4 bases from V and 5 bases from J, leaving 16 bases between. The CDR3 protein is CASSYRRSAQDTQYF. The CDR3 DNA follows: TGTGCCAGCAGCTATCGACGGAGCGCACAAGATACGCAGTATTTT.

CDR3 region: CASSLRAGGPSEQFF. CDR3 bases: TGTGCCAGCAGCTTAAGGGCGGGAGGGCCCAGTGAGCAGTTCTTC. The gene calls are TRBV11-3 and TRBJ2-1, with 9 bases lining up with TRBD2. Germline V gives CDR1 SGHNT, CDR2 YENEEA. The CDR3 covers 15 residues. The trim removed 2 bases at V and 9 bases at J, leaving 8 bases unmatched.

The chain is built from TRBV14 and TRBJ2-2; TRBD1 agrees at 10 bases. V lost 3 bases, J lost 6 bases, and 7 bases stayed unmatched. Germline CDR1 reads SGHDN; CDR2 reads FVKESK. The CDR3 totals 16 residues. The CDR3 is CASSQTGGRFPGELFF. DNA of the CDR3: TGTGCCAGCAGCCAGACAGGGGGCAGGTTTCCCGGGGAGCTGTTTTTT.